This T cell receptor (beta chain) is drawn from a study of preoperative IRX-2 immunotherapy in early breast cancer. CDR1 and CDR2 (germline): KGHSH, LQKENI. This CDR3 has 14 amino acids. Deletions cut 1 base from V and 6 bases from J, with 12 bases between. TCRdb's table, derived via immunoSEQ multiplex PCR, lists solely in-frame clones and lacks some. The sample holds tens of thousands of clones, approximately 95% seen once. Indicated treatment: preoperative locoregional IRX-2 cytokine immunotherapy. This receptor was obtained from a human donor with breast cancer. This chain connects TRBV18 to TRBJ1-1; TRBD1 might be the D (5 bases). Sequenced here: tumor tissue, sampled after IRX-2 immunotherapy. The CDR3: CASSPRPEQAEAFF. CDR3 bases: TGTGCCAGCTCACCACGGCCAGAACAGGCTGAAGCTTTCTTT.